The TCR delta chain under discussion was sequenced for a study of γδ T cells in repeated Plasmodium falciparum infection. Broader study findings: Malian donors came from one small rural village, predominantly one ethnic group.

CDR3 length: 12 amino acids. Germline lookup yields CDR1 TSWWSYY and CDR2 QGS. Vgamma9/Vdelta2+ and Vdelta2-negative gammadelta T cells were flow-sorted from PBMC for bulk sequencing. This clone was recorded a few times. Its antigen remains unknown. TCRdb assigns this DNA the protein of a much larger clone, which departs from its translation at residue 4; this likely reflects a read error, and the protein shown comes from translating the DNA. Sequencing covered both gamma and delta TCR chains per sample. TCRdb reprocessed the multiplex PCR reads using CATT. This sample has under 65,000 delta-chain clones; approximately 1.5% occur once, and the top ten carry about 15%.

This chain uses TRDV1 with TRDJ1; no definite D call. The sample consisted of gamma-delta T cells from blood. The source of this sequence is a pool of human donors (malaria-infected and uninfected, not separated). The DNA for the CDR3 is TGTGCTCTTGAGGAACCAGCGCATAAACTCATCTTT. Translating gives CALEEPAHKLIF.